This T cell receptor (beta chain) was captured in a study of CD8+CD57+ T cells in acquired aplastic anemia. Genomic DNA constituted the template upon which TCR beta VDJ and CDR3 profiling was performed. One entry per CDR3 protein results from TCRdb running MiXCR on the reads. The table shows 200,000 to 250,000 distinct CDR3 sequences, with less than 75% occurring only once. Study conclusions and caveats: The number of CD8+ CDR3 sequences shared by patients and controls was twenty-nine.

This clonotype was counted many times. The antigen remains unidentified. This CDR3 is built from 13 residues. V gave up 4 bases and J gave up 6 bases, with 13 bases separating them. Germline assignment: CDR1 SGHTA and CDR2 FQGTGA. Flow cytometry had shown expanded CD8+CD57+ cells in the patients chosen for sequencing. Diagnosis of severe acquired aplastic anemia applied to all patients. Prior therapy had not been administered to any patient at the time of blood sampling. This rearrangement joins TRBV7-3 to TRBJ2-7, with D unclear. Sequenced input: sorted CD4+, CD8+, or CD8+CD57+ T cells (not recorded which) from PBMCs. The receptor was isolated from a human donor with aplastic anemia. CDR3 DNA sequence: TGTGCCAGCAGCTCGACCGGGTTGGGCGAGCAGTACTTC. Translated, it gives CASSSTGLGEQYF.